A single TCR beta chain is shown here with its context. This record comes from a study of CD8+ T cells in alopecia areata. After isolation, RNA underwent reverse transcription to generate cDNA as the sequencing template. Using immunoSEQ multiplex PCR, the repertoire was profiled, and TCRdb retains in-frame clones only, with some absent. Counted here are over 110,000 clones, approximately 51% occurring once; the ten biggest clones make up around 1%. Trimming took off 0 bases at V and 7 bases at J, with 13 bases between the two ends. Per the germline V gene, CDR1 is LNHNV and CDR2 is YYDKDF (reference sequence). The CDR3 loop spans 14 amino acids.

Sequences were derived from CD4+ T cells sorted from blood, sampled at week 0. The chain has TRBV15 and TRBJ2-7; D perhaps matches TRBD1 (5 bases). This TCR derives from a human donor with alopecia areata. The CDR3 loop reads CATSRDRPKGEQYF. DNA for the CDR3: TGTGCCACCAGCAGAGATCGTCCTAAGGGGGAGCAGTACTTC.